The rows below give T cell receptor beta chains drawn from one sample of a study of blood T cell repertoires in COVID-19. Produced via immunoSEQ multiplex PCR; TCRdb's table is partial and in-frame only. The sample lists approximately 270,000 clones, about 91% occurring once. The source material was PBMCs or T cells enriched from blood (not recorded which). The receptors were gathered from a human donor in a cohort exposed to, infected with or recovered from COVID-19 (not recorded which). The donor label of this sample is uncertain. CDR3s include the opening cysteine and the closing phenylalanine or tryptophan. The D gene is left open where the match is weak. Expanded clones get a size class; other rows say once, few or many, or leave the size out.

V: TRBV30; length: 12; size: .; D: .; J: TRBJ2-5; DNA: TGTGCCTGGAGTCGGGGGAAAGAGACCCAGTACTTC; CDR3: CAWSRGKETQYF
V: TRBV2; length: 13; size: .; D: .; J: TRBJ1-1; DNA: TGTGCCAGCAGTTTAGACTGGAACACTGAAGCTTTCTTT; CDR3: CASSLDWNTEAFF
V: TRBV5-4; length: 16; size: .; D: TRBD1; J: TRBJ2-1; DNA: TGTGCCAGCAGCTTGGGCCAGGGGGCGCAAAGGAATGAGCAGTTCTTC; CDR3: CASSLGQGAQRNEQFF
V: TRBV2; length: 15; size: .; D: .; J: TRBJ1-1; DNA: .; CDR3: CASSTSTRENLRAFF
V: TRBV7-9; length: 14; size: .; D: TRBD1; J: TRBJ1-5; DNA: TGTGCCAGCAGCCCGGGACAGGGAGGTCAGCCCCAGCATTTT; CDR3: CASSPGQGGQPQHF
V: TRBV5-1; length: 15; size: .; D: TRBD1; J: TRBJ2-7; DNA: TGCGCCAGCAGCTTGGGACAGGGGAGCTCCTACGAGCAGTACTTC; CDR3: CASSLGQGSSYEQYF
V: TRBV19; length: 16; size: .; D: .; J: TRBJ1-6; DNA: TGTGCCAGTAGTCAGATGGACAGCTCCTATAATTCACCCCTCCACTTT; CDR3: CASSQMDSSYNSPLHF
V: TRBV7-2; length: 13; size: .; D: .; J: TRBJ1-1; DNA: TGTGCCAGCAGCTTTCAGGGAGGCACTGAAGCTTTCTTT; CDR3: CASSFQGGTEAFF
V: TRBV2; length: 12; size: .; D: .; J: TRBJ2-2; DNA: TGTGCCAGCAGTAGGACAGCCGGGGAGCTGTTTTTT; CDR3: CASSRTAGELFF
V: TRBV5-1; length: 14; size: .; D: .; J: TRBJ1-2; DNA: TGCGCCAGCAGCTTGGACGGTGCTAACTATGGCTACACCTTC; CDR3: CASSLDGANYGYTF
V: TRBV5-5; length: 13; size: .; D: .; J: TRBJ1-1; DNA: TGTGCCAGCAGCTCAGGGGTGAACACTGAAGCTTTCTTT; CDR3: CASSSGVNTEAFF
V: TRBV11-2; length: 15; size: .; D: TRBD1; J: TRBJ2-7; DNA: TGTGCCAGCAGCAGTCCTTGGACAGGGGCCTACGAGCAGTACTTC; CDR3: CASSSPWTGAYEQYF
V: TRBV5-1; length: 16; size: once; D: TRBD2; J: TRBJ2-1; DNA: TGCGCCAGCAGCTTTTCTAGCGGGGGCGGATCGGGTGAGCAGTTCTTC; CDR3: CASSFSSGGGSGEQFF
V: TRBV5-6; length: 15; size: .; D: .; J: TRBJ1-4; DNA: TGTGCCAGCAGCGCCCGGGACTTCGGTGGGGAAAAACTGTTTTTT; CDR3: CASSARDFGGEKLFF
V: TRBV6-5; length: 13; size: .; D: TRBD1; J: TRBJ1-2; DNA: TGTGCCAGCAGTCGGGACAGGTTCTATGGCTACACCTTC; CDR3: CASSRDRFYGYTF
V: TRBV2; length: 13; size: .; D: .; J: TRBJ2-7; DNA: TGTGCCAGCAGTGGGGACACTTCCTACGAGCAGTACTTC; CDR3: CASSGDTSYEQYF
V: TRBV11-2; length: 16; size: .; D: TRBD2; J: TRBJ2-2; DNA: TGTGCCAGCAGCTTTGTCGCGGGGGGCGGTACCGGGGAGCTGTTTTTT; CDR3: CASSFVAGGGTGELFF
V: TRBV4-1; length: 14; size: .; D: .; J: TRBJ1-2; DNA: TGCGCCAGCAGCCACCACGCGGCTAACTATGGCTACACCTTC; CDR3: CASSHHAANYGYTF
V: TRBV12-1; length: 12; size: .; D: .; J: TRBJ2-7; DNA: TGTGCCAGCAGGTCCAGGCCCTCTAAGCAGTACTTC; CDR3: CASRSRPSKQYF
V: TRBV18; length: 14; size: .; D: .; J: TRBJ2-4; DNA: TGTGCCAGCTCACCGGACTTAGCCAAAAACATTCAGTACTTC; CDR3: CASSPDLAKNIQYF
V: TRBV21-1; length: 18; size: .; D: .; J: TRBJ2-5; DNA: TGTGCCAGCAGCAAAGCCCATACTAGCGGGGGGGCTCAAGAGACCCAGTACTTC; CDR3: CASSKAHTSGGAQETQYF
V: TRBV5-4; length: 15; size: .; D: .; J: TRBJ1-3; DNA: TGTGCCAGCAGCCGAATGGGGGCTGCTGGAAACACCATATATTTT; CDR3: CASSRMGAAGNTIYF
V: TRBV6-2/TRBV6-3; length: 16; size: few; D: TRBD1; J: TRBJ2-1; DNA: TGTGCCAGCAGTGCCACCCCCGGGACAGGGGACGATGAGCAGTTCTTC; CDR3: CASSATPGTGDDEQFF
V: TRBV19; length: 15; size: .; D: .; J: TRBJ1-2; DNA: TGTGCCAGCATTAAGTCGACAGCCGGCCTCTATGGCTACACCTTC; CDR3: CASIKSTAGLYGYTF
V: TRBV20-1; length: 16; size: .; D: .; J: TRBJ2-3; DNA: TGCAGTGCTAGTAGTTTCGGACCCGGGGTTACAGATACGCAGTATTTT; CDR3: CSASSFGPGVTDTQYF
V: TRBV20-1; length: 11; size: once; D: TRBD1; J: TRBJ1-2; DNA: TGCAGTGCTCCGACAGGGCAAGGCTACACCTTC; CDR3: CSAPTGQGYTF
V: TRBV2; length: 15; size: .; D: .; J: TRBJ1-4; DNA: TGTGCCAGCAGTGCACAGGTCCTAACTAATGAAAAACTGTTTTTT; CDR3: CASSAQVLTNEKLFF
V: TRBV9; length: 15; size: .; D: .; J: TRBJ2-2; DNA: TGTGCCAGCAGCGTCCGAGGGGGGGCCGCCGGGGAGCTGTTTTTT; CDR3: CASSVRGGAAGELFF
V: TRBV4-1; length: 15; size: .; D: TRBD1; J: TRBJ2-5; DNA: TGCGCCAGCAGCCAAGTCAGGGGGCTTCCGGAGACCCAGTACTTC; CDR3: CASSQVRGLPETQYF
V: TRBV23-1; length: 18; size: .; D: .; J: TRBJ2-7; DNA: TGCGCCAGCAGTCAACCCGCGTCCTTCCCCGGGAAAGCCTACGAGCAGTACTTC; CDR3: CASSQPASFPGKAYEQYF
V: TRBV24-1; length: 14; size: .; D: .; J: TRBJ1-2; DNA: TGTGCCACCAGTGATACTAGGAACCCGACTGGCTACACCTTC; CDR3: CATSDTRNPTGYTF
V: TRBV4-1; length: 15; size: .; D: .; J: TRBJ2-3; DNA: TGCGCCAGCAGCCAAGGCGGGCAGGGCACAGATACGCAGTATTTT; CDR3: CASSQGGQGTDTQYF
V: TRBV14; length: 13; size: .; D: .; J: TRBJ2-1; DNA: TGTGCCAGCAGCCACCAGAGGGCCAATGAGCAGTTCTTC; CDR3: CASSHQRANEQFF
V: TRBV19; length: 15; size: .; D: .; J: TRBJ2-7; DNA: TGTGCCAGTAGTTGGGGCCCGAATTTCATCTACGAGCAGTACTTC; CDR3: CASSWGPNFIYEQYF
V: TRBV5-4; length: 15; size: .; D: TRBD1; J: TRBJ1-1; DNA: TGTGCCAGCAGCTTCTACGGACAGGGAGGCACTGAAGCTTTCTTT; CDR3: CASSFYGQGGTEAFF
V: TRBV29-1; length: 15; size: once; D: .; J: TRBJ2-1; DNA: TGCAGCGTTGGAACAGGCCGAAGCTCCTACAATGAGCAGTTCTTC; CDR3: CSVGTGRSSYNEQFF
V: TRBV30; length: 12; size: .; D: .; J: TRBJ2-5; DNA: TGTGCCTGGACAGGGGTAGGGGAGACCCAGTACTTC; CDR3: CAWTGVGETQYF
V: TRBV30; length: 13; size: .; D: .; J: TRBJ1-4; DNA: TGTGCCTGGAGTGCAGGGCTTAATGAAAAACTGTTTTTT; CDR3: CAWSAGLNEKLFF
V: TRBV27; length: 19; size: .; D: TRBD1; J: TRBJ2-6; DNA: TGTGCCAGCAGTTTATCGATCCCAGGGGGTTACTCTGGGGCCAACGTCCTGACTTTC; CDR3: CASSLSIPGGYSGANVLTF
V: TRBV6-5; length: 13; size: .; D: TRBD2; J: TRBJ2-7; DNA: TGTGCCAGCCGGGGGGGGATGACCTACGAGCAGTACTTC; CDR3: CASRGGMTYEQYF
V: TRBV19; length: 18; size: .; D: TRBD2; J: TRBJ2-1; DNA: TGTGCCAGTAGTATAGACACTAGCGGGGGCTTCTCCTACAATGAGCAGTTCTTC; CDR3: CASSIDTSGGFSYNEQFF
V: TRBV11-2; length: 15; size: .; D: TRBD1; J: TRBJ1-1; DNA: TGTGCCAGCAGCTTAGCTTGGGACAGGGGCACTGAAGCTTTCTTT; CDR3: CASSLAWDRGTEAFF
V: TRBV19; length: 16; size: .; D: .; J: TRBJ1-2; DNA: TGTGCCAGTAGTATAGAGGGGAGGCGGGGCAACTATGGCTACACCTTC; CDR3: CASSIEGRRGNYGYTF
V: TRBV11-2; length: 11; size: .; D: TRBD1; J: TRBJ1-1; DNA: TGTGCCAGCAGCTCGACAGGGGGGGCTTTCTTT; CDR3: CASSSTGGAFF
V: TRBV27; length: 16; size: .; D: TRBD1; J: TRBJ2-1; DNA: TGTGCCAGCAGTTCCACGGGGACAGTCTCCTACAATGAGCAGTTCTTC; CDR3: CASSSTGTVSYNEQFF
V: TRBV7-2; length: 12; size: .; D: .; J: TRBJ1-2; DNA: TGTGCCAGCAGCTTGGGCCCTTCGAGCTACACCTTC; CDR3: CASSLGPSSYTF